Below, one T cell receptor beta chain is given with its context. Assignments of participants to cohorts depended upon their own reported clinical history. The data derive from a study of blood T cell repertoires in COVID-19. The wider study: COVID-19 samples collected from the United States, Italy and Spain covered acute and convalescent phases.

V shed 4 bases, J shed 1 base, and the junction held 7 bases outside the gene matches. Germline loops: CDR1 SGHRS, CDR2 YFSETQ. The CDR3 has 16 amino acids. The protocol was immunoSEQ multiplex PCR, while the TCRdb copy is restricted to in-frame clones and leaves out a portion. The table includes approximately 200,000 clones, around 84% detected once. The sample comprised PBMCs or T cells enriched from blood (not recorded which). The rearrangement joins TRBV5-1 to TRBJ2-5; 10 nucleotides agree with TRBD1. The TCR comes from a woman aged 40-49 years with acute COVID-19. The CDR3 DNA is TGCGCCAGCAGCGCCGGGACAGGGGCTATCCAAGAGACCCAGTACTTC. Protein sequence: CASSAGTGAIQETQYF.